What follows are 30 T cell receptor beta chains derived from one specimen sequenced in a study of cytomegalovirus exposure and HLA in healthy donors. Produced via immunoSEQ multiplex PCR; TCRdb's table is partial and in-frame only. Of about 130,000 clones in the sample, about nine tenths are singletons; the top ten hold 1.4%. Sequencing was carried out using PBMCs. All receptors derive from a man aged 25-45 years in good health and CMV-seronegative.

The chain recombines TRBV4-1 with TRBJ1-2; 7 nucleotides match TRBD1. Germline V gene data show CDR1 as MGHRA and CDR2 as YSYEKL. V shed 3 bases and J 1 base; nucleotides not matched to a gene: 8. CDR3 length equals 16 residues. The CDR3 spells CASSQVQGSGNYGYTF. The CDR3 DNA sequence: TGCGCCAGCAGCCAGGTACAGGGGAGCGGTAACTATGGCTACACCTTC.

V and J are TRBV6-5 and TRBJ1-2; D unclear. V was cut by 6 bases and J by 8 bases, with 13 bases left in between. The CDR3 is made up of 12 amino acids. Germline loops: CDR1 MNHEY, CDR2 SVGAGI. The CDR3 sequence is CASRTGTSGYTF. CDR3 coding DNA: TGTGCCAGCAGGACGGGAACTAGCGGCTACACCTTC.

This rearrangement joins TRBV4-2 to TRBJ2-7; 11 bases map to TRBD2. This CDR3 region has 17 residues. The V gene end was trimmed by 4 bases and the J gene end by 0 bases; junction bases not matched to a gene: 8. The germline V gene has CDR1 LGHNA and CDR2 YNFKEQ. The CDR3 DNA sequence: TGTGCCAGCAGCCCGGGACTAGCGGATACGAGCTCCTACGAGCAGTACTTC. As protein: CASSPGLADTSSYEQYF.

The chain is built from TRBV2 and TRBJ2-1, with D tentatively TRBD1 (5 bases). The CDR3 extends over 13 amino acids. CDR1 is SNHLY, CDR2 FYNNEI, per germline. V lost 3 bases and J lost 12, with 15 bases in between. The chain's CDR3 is CASSDEWTLGQFF. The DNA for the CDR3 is TGTGCCAGCAGTGACGAGTGGACACTTGGGCAGTTCTTC. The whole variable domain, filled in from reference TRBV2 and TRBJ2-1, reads EPEVTQTPSHQVTQMGQEVILRCVPISNHLYFYWYRQILGQKVEFLVSFYNNEISEKSEIFDDQFSVERPDGSNFTLKIRSTKLEDSAMYFCASSDEWTLGQFFGPGTRLTVL.

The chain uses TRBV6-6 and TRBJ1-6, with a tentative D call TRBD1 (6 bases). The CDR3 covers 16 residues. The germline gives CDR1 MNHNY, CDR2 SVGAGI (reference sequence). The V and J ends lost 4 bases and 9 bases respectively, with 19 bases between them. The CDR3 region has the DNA TGTGCCAGCAGTTCCCCCCTAGGGGGGGCGGGTTCACCCCTCCACTTT. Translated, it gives CASSSPLGGAGSPLHF.

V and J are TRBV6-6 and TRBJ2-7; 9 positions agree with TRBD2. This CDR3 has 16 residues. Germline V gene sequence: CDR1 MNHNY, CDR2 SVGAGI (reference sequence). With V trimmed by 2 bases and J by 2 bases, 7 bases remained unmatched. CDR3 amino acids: CASSYGSSGDTYEQYF. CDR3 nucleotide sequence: TGTGCCAGCAGTTACGGGTCTAGCGGGGATACCTACGAGCAGTACTTC.

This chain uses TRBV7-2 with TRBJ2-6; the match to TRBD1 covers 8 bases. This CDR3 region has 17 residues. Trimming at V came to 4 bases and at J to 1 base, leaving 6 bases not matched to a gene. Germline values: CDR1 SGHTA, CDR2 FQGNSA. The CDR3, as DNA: TGTGCCAGCAGCTGGAGACAGGGGAGGTCTGGGGCCAACGTCCTGACTTTC. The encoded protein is CASSWRQGRSGANVLTF.

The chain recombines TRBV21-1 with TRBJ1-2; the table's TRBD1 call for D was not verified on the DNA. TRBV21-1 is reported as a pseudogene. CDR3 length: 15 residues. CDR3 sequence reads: CASSPPLGQNYGYTF. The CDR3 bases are TGTGCCAGCAGCCCTCCCCTAGGACAGAACTATGGCTACACCTTC.

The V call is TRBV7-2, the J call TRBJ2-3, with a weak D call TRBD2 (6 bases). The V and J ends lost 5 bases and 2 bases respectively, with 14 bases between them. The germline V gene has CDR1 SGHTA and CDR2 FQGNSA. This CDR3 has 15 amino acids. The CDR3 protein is CASSLRDFSTDTQYF. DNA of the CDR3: TGTGCCAGCAGCCTGAGGGACTTTTCCACAGATACGCAGTATTTT.

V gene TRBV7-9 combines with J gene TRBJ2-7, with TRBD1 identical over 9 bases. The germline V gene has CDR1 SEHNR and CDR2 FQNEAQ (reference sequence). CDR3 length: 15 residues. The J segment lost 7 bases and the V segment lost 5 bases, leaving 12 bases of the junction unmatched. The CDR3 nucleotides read TGTGCCAGCAGCCATTGGGACAGGGTATTTCGGGAGCAGTACTTC. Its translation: CASSHWDRVFREQYF.

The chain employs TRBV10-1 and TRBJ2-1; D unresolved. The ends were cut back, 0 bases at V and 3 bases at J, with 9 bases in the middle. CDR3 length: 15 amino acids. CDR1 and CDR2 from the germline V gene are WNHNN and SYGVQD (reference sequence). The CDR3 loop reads CASSESALDYNEQFF. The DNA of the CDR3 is TGCGCCAGCAGTGAGTCGGCTCTAGACTACAATGAGCAGTTCTTC.

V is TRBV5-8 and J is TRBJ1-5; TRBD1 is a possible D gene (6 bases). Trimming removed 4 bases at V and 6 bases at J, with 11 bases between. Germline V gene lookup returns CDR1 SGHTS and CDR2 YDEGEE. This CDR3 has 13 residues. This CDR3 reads CASSLGQFQPQHF. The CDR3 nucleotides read TGTGCCAGCAGCCTCGGACAGTTTCAGCCCCAGCATTTT.

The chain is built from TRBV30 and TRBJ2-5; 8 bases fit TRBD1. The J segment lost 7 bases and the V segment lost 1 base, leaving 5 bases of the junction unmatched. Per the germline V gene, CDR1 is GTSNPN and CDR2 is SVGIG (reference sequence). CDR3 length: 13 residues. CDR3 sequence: CAWSEQGVTTQYF. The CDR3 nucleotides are TGTGCCTGGAGTGAACAGGGGGTTACGACCCAGTACTTC.

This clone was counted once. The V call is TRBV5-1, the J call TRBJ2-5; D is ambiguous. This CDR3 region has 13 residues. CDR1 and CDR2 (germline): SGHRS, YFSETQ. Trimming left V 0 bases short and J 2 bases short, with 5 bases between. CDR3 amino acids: CASSLGVQETQYF. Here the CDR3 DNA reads TGCGCCAGCAGCTTGGGAGTACAAGAGACCCAGTACTTC.

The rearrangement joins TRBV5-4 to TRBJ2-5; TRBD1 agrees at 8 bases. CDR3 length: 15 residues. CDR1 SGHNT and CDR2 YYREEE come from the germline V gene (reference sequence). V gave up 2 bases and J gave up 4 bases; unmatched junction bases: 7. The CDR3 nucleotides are TGTGCCAGCAGCTTCTCCGGGACAGGTCGAGAGACCCAGTACTTC. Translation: CASSFSGTGRETQYF.

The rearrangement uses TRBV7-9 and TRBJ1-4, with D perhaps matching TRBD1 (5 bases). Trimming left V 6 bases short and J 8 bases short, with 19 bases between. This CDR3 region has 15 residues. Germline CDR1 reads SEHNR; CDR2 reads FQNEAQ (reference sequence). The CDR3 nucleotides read TGTGCCAGCAGGGCGGGGGTCGGGGAGAGCGAAAAACTGTTTTTT. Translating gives CASRAGVGESEKLFF.

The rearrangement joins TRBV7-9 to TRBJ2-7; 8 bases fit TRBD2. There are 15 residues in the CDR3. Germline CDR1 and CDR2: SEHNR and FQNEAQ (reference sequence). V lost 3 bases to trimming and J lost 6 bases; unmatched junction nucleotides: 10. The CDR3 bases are TGTGCCAGCAGCTTGATGGCGGGAGGCCCCCCCGAGCAGTACTTC. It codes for CASSLMAGGPPEQYF.

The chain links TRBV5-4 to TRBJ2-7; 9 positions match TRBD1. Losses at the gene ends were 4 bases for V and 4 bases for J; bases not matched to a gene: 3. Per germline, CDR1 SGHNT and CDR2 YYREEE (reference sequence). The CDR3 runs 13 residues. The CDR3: CASSRTGVYEQYF. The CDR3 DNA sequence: TGTGCCAGCAGCCGGACAGGGGTATACGAGCAGTACTTC.

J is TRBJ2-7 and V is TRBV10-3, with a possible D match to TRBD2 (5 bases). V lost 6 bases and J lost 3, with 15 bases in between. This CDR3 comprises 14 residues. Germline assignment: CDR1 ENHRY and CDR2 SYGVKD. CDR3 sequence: CAIRKLDEGYEQYF. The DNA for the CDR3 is TGTGCCATCAGAAAGTTAGACGAGGGCTACGAGCAGTACTTC.

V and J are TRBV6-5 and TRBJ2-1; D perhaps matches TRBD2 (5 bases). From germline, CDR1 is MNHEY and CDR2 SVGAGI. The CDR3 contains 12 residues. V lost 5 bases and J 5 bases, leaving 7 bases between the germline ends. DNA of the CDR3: TGTGCCAGCAGTGGACTTGACAATGAGCAGTTCTTC. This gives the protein CASSGLDNEQFF.

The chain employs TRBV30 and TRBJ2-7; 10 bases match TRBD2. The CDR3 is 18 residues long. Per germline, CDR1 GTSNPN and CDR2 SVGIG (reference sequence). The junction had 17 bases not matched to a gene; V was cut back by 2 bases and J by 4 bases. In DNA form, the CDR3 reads TGTGCCTGGAGTCCATCCTATATACTCCTAGCGGGAGAGTACGAGCAGTACTTC. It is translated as CAWSPSYILLAGEYEQYF. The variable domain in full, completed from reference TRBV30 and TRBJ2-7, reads SQTIHQWPATLVQPVGSPLSLECTVEGTSNPNLYWYRQAAGRGLQLLFYSVGIGQISSEVPQNLSASRPQDRQFILSSKKLLLSDSGFYLCAWSPSYILLAGEYEQYFGPGTRLTVT.

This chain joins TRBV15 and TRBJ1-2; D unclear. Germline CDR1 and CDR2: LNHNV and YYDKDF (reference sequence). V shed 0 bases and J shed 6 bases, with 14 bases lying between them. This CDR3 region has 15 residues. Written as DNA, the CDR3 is TGTGCCACCAGCAGAGAGACCCTAGGGCGGGATGGCTACACCTTC. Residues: CATSRETLGRDGYTF. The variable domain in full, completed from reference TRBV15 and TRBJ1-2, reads DAMVIQNPRYQVTQFGKPVTLSCSQTLNHNVMYWYQQKSSQAPKLLFHYYDKDFNNEADTPDNFQSRRPNTSFCFLDIRSPGLGDTAMYLCATSRETLGRDGYTFGSGTRLTVV.

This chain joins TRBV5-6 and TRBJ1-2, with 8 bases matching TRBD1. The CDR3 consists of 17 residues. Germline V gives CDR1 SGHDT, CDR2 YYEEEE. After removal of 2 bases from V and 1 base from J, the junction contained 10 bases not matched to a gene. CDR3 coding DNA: TGTGCCAGCAGCTTACCCGGGACAGGTTCACTTAACTATGGCTACACCTTC. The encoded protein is CASSLPGTGSLNYGYTF.

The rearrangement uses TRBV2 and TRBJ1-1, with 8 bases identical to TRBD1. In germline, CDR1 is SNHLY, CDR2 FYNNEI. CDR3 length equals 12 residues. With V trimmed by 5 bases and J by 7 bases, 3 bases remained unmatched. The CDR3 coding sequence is TGTGCCAGCAGTAGACAGGGGCTTGAAGCTTTCTTT. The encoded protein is CASSRQGLEAFF.

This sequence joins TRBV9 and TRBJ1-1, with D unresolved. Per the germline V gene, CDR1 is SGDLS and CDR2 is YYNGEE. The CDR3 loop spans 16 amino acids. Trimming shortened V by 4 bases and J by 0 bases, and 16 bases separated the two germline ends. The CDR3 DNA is TGTGCCAGCAGCATGGGCGAGTTACTCATGAACACTGAAGCTTTCTTT. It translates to CASSMGELLMNTEAFF.

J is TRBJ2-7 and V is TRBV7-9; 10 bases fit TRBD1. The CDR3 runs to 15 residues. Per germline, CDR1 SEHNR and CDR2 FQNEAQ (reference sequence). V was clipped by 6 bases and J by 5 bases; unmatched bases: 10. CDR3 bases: TGTGCCAGCAGTTATTCCGGGACAGGGGACGACGAGCAGTACTTC. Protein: CASSYSGTGDDEQYF. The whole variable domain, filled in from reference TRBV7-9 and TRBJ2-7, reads DTGVSQNPRHKITKRGQNVTFRCDPISEHNRLYWYRQTLGQGPEFLTYFQNEAQLEKSRLLSDRFSAERPKGSFSTLEIQRTEQGDSAMYLCASSYSGTGDDEQYFGPGTRLTVT.

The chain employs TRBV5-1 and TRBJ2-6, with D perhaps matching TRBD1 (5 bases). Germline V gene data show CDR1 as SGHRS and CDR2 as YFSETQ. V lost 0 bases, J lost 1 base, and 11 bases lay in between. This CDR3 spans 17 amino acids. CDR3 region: CASSLEFQGSGANVLTF. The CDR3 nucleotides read TGCGCCAGCAGCTTGGAATTCCAGGGATCTGGGGCCAACGTCCTGACTTTC.

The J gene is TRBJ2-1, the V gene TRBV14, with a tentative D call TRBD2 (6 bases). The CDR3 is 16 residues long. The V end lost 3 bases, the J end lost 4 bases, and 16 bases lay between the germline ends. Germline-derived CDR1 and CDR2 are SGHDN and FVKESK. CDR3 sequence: CASSQFPGASYNEQFF. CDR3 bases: TGTGCCAGCAGCCAGTTCCCGGGAGCTTCTTACAATGAGCAGTTCTTC.

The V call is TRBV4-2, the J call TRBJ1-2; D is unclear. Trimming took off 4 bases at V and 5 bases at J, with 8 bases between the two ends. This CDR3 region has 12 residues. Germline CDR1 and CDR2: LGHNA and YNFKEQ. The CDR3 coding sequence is TGTGCCAGCAGCCTTAACAGTTATGGCTACACCTTC. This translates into CASSLNSYGYTF.

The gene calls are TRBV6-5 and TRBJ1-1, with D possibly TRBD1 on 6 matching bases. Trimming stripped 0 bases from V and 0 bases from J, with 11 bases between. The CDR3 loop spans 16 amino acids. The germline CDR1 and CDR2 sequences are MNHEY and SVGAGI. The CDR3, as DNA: TGTGCCAGCAGTTACTCAGGGGGTACAATGAACACTGAAGCTTTCTTT. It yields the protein CASSYSGGTMNTEAFF.